One and the same sample provided the 13 T cell receptor beta chains below, sequenced in a study of CD8 T cells in Susac syndrome (dated by TCRdb to between 2018 and 2021). Libraries were made using the immunoSEQ multiplex PCR assay. RNA was extracted using the RNeasy kit, and about 0.5 to 1 microgram was reverse transcribed with random hexamers. Using fastp at Q25 and MiXCR, TCRdb reprocessed the public reads and kept productive beta chains. Each entry merges the rows of one CDR3 protein and shows their most common DNA and genes. The sample table records some 140,000 distinct CDR3 sequences; around 85% of these occur just once. Approximately 0.51% of the sample comes from the top ten. The source material was CD8+ T cells from PBMCs. These receptors all come from a human donor with multiple sclerosis.

In regard to this clonotype: The limits of the CDR3 on the DNA are not certain, so only TCRdb's listed CDR3 is given. The chain couples TRBV5-5 to TRBJ2-7; TRBD1 is the table's D call, not checked against the DNA. CDR1 SGHKS and CDR2 YYEKEE come from the germline V gene (reference sequence). The CDR3 is 14 amino acids long, termini counted. The CDR3 reads CASSFGPGSYEQYV.

V usage is TRBV5-1 and J usage is TRBJ1-1; D perhaps matches TRBD1 (5 bases). Trimming pared 6 bases from V and 0 bases from J, leaving 12 bases between. CDR1 SGHRS and CDR2 YFSETQ come from the germline V gene. The CDR3 length is 14 residues. Here the CDR3 DNA reads TGCGCCAGCAACTACCAGGGTTTGAACACTGAAGCTTTCTTT. Protein product: CASNYQGLNTEAFF. Combining the CDR3 with reference TRBV5-1 and TRBJ1-1 gives the whole variable domain KAGVTQTPRYLIKTRGQQVTLSCSPISGHRSVSWYQQTPGQGLQFLFEYFSETQRNKGNFPGRFSGRQFSNSRSEMNVSTLELGDSALYLCASNYQGLNTEAFFGQGTRLTVV.

The genes are TRBV13 and TRBJ2-1; D perhaps matches TRBD2 (6 bases). The CDR3 is 15 residues long. V was cut by 1 base and J by 3 bases, with 10 bases left in between. Germline CDR1 and CDR2: PRHDT and FYEKMQ (reference sequence). The CDR3 spells CASSLARDFYNEQFF. The CDR3 DNA follows: TGTGCCAGCAGCTTAGCCCGGGACTTCTACAATGAGCAGTTCTTC.

The chain employs TRBV9 and TRBJ2-1; D gene unclear. CDR3 length equals 15 residues. The ends were cut back, 0 bases at V and 2 bases at J, with 9 bases in the middle. The germline CDR1 and CDR2 sequences are SGDLS and YYNGEE. This CDR3 is CASSVGLVTYNEQFF. The CDR3 DNA reads as TGTGCCAGCAGCGTAGGTCTAGTAACCTACAATGAGCAGTTCTTC.

This sequence joins TRBV27 and TRBJ2-7; 8 nucleotides line up with TRBD1. Trimming removed 6 bases from V and 7 bases from J; junction bases left unmatched: 14. Germline V gene lookup returns CDR1 MNHEY and CDR2 SMNVEV (reference sequence). There are 15 residues in the CDR3. Here the CDR3 DNA reads TGTGCCAGCAGCTCGGGACAGGAGAACTACGGGGAGCAGTACTTC. This gives the protein CASSSGQENYGEQYF.

This chain joins TRBV9 and TRBJ2-1, with 8 bases matching TRBD2. CDR3 size: 14 residues. Germline CDR1 and CDR2: SGDLS and YYNGEE. Trimming took 3 bases from V and 7 from J; bases not matched to a gene: 6. CDR3 nucleotide sequence: TGTGCCAGCAGCGCTCCGGGACTAGGGAATGAGCAGTTCTTC. As protein: CASSAPGLGNEQFF.

V and J are TRBV7-9 and TRBJ2-2; D might be TRBD2 (5 bases). V gave up 7 bases and J gave up 4 bases, with 16 bases separating them. CDR3 length equals 15 residues. The germline CDR1 and CDR2 sequences are SEHNR and FQNEAQ (reference sequence). DNA for the CDR3: TGTGCCAGCATGAGTATGGCGGGCGGCACCGGGGAGCTGTTTTTT. Protein sequence: CASMSMAGGTGELFF. Complete variable domain (other parts from reference TRBV7-9 and TRBJ2-2): DTGVSQNPRHKITKRGQNVTFRCDPISEHNRLYWYRQTLGQGPEFLTYFQNEAQLEKSRLLSDRFSAERPKGSFSTLEIQRTEQGDSAMYLCASMSMAGGTGELFFGEGSRLTVL.

This clonotype appeared once. V usage is TRBV5-1 and J usage is TRBJ1-1; 8 positions match TRBD1. Looked up from germline, CDR1 is SGHRS and CDR2 is YFSETQ. V shed 5 bases and J 0 bases; nucleotides not matched to a gene: 9. The CDR3 consists of 16 residues. CDR3 coding DNA: TGCGCCAGCAGTTATGACAGGGGCGAAATGAACACTGAAGCTTTCTTT. Its protein product is CASSYDRGEMNTEAFF. Complete variable domain (other parts from reference TRBV5-1 and TRBJ1-1): KAGVTQTPRYLIKTRGQQVTLSCSPISGHRSVSWYQQTPGQGLQFLFEYFSETQRNKGNFPGRFSGRQFSNSRSEMNVSTLELGDSALYLCASSYDRGEMNTEAFFGQGTRLTVV.

The chain joins TRBV19 to TRBJ1-2; TRBD1 agrees at 7 bases. With V trimmed by 3 bases and J by 3 bases, 4 bases remained unmatched. Germline V gene sequence: CDR1 LNHDA, CDR2 SQIVND (reference sequence). The CDR3 loop spans 14 amino acids. The CDR3: CASSIWTGDYGYTF. The CDR3 DNA reads as TGTGCCAGTAGTATTTGGACAGGAGACTATGGCTACACCTTC.

The chain couples TRBV4-3 to TRBJ2-2, with D tentatively TRBD1 or TRBD2 (6 bases each). V shed 0 bases and J shed 6 bases, with 8 bases lying between them. CDR3 length: 14 residues. Germline assignment: CDR1 LGHNA and CDR2 YSLEER. CDR3: CASSQDRGPGELFF. In nucleotides, the CDR3 is TGCGCCAGCAGCCAAGATCGGGGGCCCGGGGAGCTGTTTTTT.

The chain carries TRBV2 and TRBJ1-2, with a tentative D call TRBD1 (5 bases). The germline V and J ends were trimmed by 7 bases and 6 bases, with 21 bases remaining between them. The germline gives CDR1 SNHLY, CDR2 FYNNEI. This CDR3 is 15 amino acids long. Written as DNA, the CDR3 is TGTGCCAGCACCGGCGCCGCGGGGGACTATCATGGCTACACCTTC. Protein: CASTGAAGDYHGYTF. The variable domain in full, with the rest retrieved from reference TRBV2 and TRBJ1-2, is EPEVTQTPSHQVTQMGQEVILRCVPISNHLYFYWYRQILGQKVEFLVSFYNNEISEKSEIFDDQFSVERPDGSNFTLKIRSTKLEDSAMYFCASTGAAGDYHGYTFGSGTRLTVV.

The chain uses TRBV2 and TRBJ2-1, with D maybe TRBD2 (6 bases). This CDR3 comprises 13 residues. Trimming left V 8 bases short and J 1 base short, with 9 bases between. The germline V gene encodes CDR1 SNHLY and CDR2 FYNNEI. The CDR3 here is CASDSGSYNEQFF. CDR3 DNA: TGTGCCAGCGATAGCGGTTCCTACAATGAGCAGTTCTTC.

This clonotype was found once. This chain connects TRBV6-2 or TRBV6-3 to TRBJ2-1, with a possible D match to TRBD2 (6 bases). Trimming pared 4 bases from V and 15 bases from J, leaving 13 bases between. CDR1 and CDR2 (germline): MNHEY, SVGEGT. The CDR3 runs 11 residues. DNA of the CDR3: TGTGCCAGCAGTTCAGGACTAAGACCGTTCTTC. This sequence encodes CASSSGLRPFF.